The 30 T cell receptor beta chains in this list originate from one sample, sequenced in a study of response to subunit inactivated influenza vaccine. TCRdb processed the RT-PCR reads anew with MiXCR; each CDR3 protein has one entry. The sample has 400,000 to 650,000 distinct CDR3 sequences; 6.5% to 8% are singletons. Sequencing used PBMCs from blood, obtained about 24 months after vaccination. The receptors derive from a man in his fifties or sixties who received an inactivated influenza vaccine.

This clonotype was seen a few times. The chain combines TRBV6-1 with TRBJ2-7, with TRBD2 matching 9 bases. V trimming: 6 bases; J trimming: 2 bases; junction bases outside the gene matches: 11. Germline assignment: CDR1 MNHNS and CDR2 SASEGT. The CDR3 runs to 16 residues. The CDR3 protein is CASRLRVAGETYEQYF. CDR3 DNA sequence: TGTGCCAGCAGACTCCGGGTAGCGGGAGAGACCTACGAGCAGTACTTC.

In its sample, this clonotype was seen a few times. Here the CDR3 reads CASREIYGYTF. The CDR3 DNA reads TGTGCCAGCAGGGAAATATATGGCTACACCTTC. The V and J genes are TRBV28 and TRBJ1-2; D remains ambiguous. There are 11 residues in the CDR3. CDR1 and CDR2 from the germline V gene are MDHEN and SYDVKM. Trimming pared 6 bases from V and 5 bases from J, leaving 7 bases between.

The rearrangement uses TRBV3-1 and TRBJ2-1; unclear D gene. V gave up 0 bases and J gave up 11 bases, with 11 bases separating them. This CDR3 region has 13 residues. Germline V lookup: CDR1 LGHDT, CDR2 YNNKEL (reference sequence). CDR3 protein: CASSQENYRKQFF. CDR3 sequence (DNA): TGTGCCAGCAGCCAAGAGAACTACCGTAAGCAGTTCTTC.

This clonotype was observed at least ten times. The rearrangement uses TRBV12-3 or TRBV12-4 and TRBJ1-5; perhaps TRBD1 as D (6 bases). The CDR3 length is 13 residues. The V end was cut by 6 bases, the J end by 3 bases, with 9 bases between. The CDR3 protein is CASRGQPNQPQHF. The CDR3 nucleotides are TGTGCCAGCAGAGGACAGCCCAATCAGCCCCAGCATTTT.

The chain employs TRBV10-3 and TRBJ1-3; unclear D gene. CDR3 size: 14 residues. Per germline, CDR1 ENHRY and CDR2 SYGVKD. Trimming left V 3 bases short and J 4 bases short, with 10 bases between. CDR3 protein: CAISDKQLGNTIYF. The CDR3 nucleotides read TGTGCCATCAGTGACAAGCAGCTCGGAAACACCATATATTTT.

This clonotype was detected ten times or more. The J gene is TRBJ2-2, the V gene TRBV5-1; D may be TRBD2 (5 bases). Germline CDR1 reads SGHRS; CDR2 reads YFSETQ. The CDR3 is 15 amino acids. Deletions cut 0 bases from V and 7 bases from J, with 13 bases between. The CDR3 DNA sequence: TGCGCCAGCAGCTTGGTACCTAGCCGTTACGGGGAGCTGTTTTTT. It is translated as CASSLVPSRYGELFF.

V and J are TRBV21-1 and TRBJ2-3; the DNA was not compared with TRBD2, the D call given in the table. TRBV21-1 is given as a pseudogene. CDR3 length equals 15 residues. The CDR3 loop is CASNRTSGKSGTQYF. DNA for the CDR3: TGTGCCAGCAACCGGACTAGCGGGAAATCGGGTACGCAGTATTTT.

Only a few counts were recorded for this clonotype. The rearrangement links TRBV20-1 to TRBJ2-5; D call uncertain. Looked up from germline, CDR1 is DFQATT and CDR2 is SNEGSKA (reference sequence). The germline V and J ends were trimmed by 2 bases and 6 bases, with 13 bases remaining between them. The CDR3 sequence is 13 residues long. The CDR3 spells CSARRQTGKTQYF. The CDR3 DNA follows: TGCAGTGCTAGAAGGCAAACTGGGAAGACCCAGTACTTC.

In this sample, this clonotype turned up many times. The chain has TRBV20-1 and TRBJ2-1; 12 bases fit TRBD2. Germline CDR1 and CDR2: DFQATT and SNEGSKA (reference sequence). This CDR3 spans 15 amino acids. V lost 5 bases, J lost 12 bases, and 14 bases stayed unmatched. The CDR3: CSAQVASGRAEVQFF. The DNA for the CDR3 is TGCAGTGCTCAGGTGGCTAGCGGGAGGGCCGAGGTGCAGTTCTTC.

This chain uses TRBV20-1 with TRBJ2-7; 7 bases align to TRBD2. Germline-derived CDR1 and CDR2 are DFQATT and SNEGSKA (reference sequence). V was clipped by 5 bases and J by 6 bases; unmatched bases: 7. This CDR3 has 12 residues. Here the CDR3 DNA reads TGCAGTGCTGACCTCGGGGGGATCGAGCAGTACTTC. This translates into CSADLGGIEQYF.

This clonotype was observed at least ten times. The chain has TRBV4-1 and TRBJ1-4; D is unresolved. V shed 1 base and J shed 6 bases, with 6 bases lying between them. Germline V CDR1 and CDR2: MGHRA, YSYEKL. This CDR3 region has 13 residues. CDR3 in DNA: TGCGCCAGCAGCCAAGGCCGGGATGAAAAACTGTTTTTT. Translated: CASSQGRDEKLFF.

This clonotype was recorded at least ten times. This sequence joins TRBV20-1 and TRBJ2-5; 8 bases match TRBD1. Germline CDR1 DFQATT, CDR2 SNEGSKA (reference sequence). This CDR3 has 14 residues. The V gene end was trimmed by 2 bases and the J gene end by 7 bases; junction bases not matched to a gene: 9. CDR3 sequence: CSARFTGGRGTQYF. In DNA form, the CDR3 reads TGCAGTGCTAGATTCACAGGGGGACGCGGGACCCAGTACTTC.

J is TRBJ2-7 and V is TRBV29-1, with D hard to call. V was clipped by 5 bases and J by 0 bases, with 11 bases between them. Germline V gives CDR1 SQVTM, CDR2 ANQGSEA. This CDR3 region has 13 residues. CDR3 sequence reads: CSVTALSSYEQYF. DNA of the CDR3: TGCAGCGTTACTGCCTTGAGCTCCTACGAGCAGTACTTC.

The chain joins TRBV9 to TRBJ2-7; D gene ambiguous. The CDR3 covers 13 residues. V was cut by 2 bases and J by 2 bases, with 8 bases left in between. Germline V CDR1 and CDR2: SGDLS, YYNGEE. In nucleotides, the CDR3 is TGTGCCAGCAGCGTGGGCCTCACCTACGAGCAGTACTTC. Protein sequence: CASSVGLTYEQYF.

This chain connects TRBV3-1 to TRBJ2-2; 7 nucleotides match TRBD1. V was clipped by 0 bases and J by 1 base; unmatched bases: 2. This CDR3 is built from 16 residues. The V gene's germline CDR1 is LGHDT and CDR2 YNNKEL (reference sequence). Here the CDR3 DNA reads TGTGCCAGCAGCCAAGAGGGACAGATGAACACCGGGGAGCTGTTTTTT. Its protein product is CASSQEGQMNTGELFF.

This clonotype was observed a handful of times. The rearrangement uses TRBV29-1 and TRBJ1-1; a weak D match, TRBD1 (5 bases). The CDR3 consists of 12 residues. V was shortened by 7 bases and J by 1 base, with 10 bases between the two germline ends. The germline V gene has CDR1 SQVTM and CDR2 ANQGSEA. The CDR3 loop reads CSGGLRNTEAFF. The CDR3 nucleotides are TGCAGCGGGGGACTCCGGAACACTGAAGCTTTCTTT.

CDR3 sequence (DNA): TGCAGTGTTAAAGGGGCTAGCGAAAACGCGAACACCGGGGAGCTGTTTTTT. Protein product: CSVKGASENANTGELFF. The J gene is TRBJ2-2, the V gene TRBV20-1; a weak D match, TRBD2 (6 bases). V dropped 7 bases and J dropped 0 bases, with 21 bases sitting between them. The CDR3 length is 17 residues. CDR1 and CDR2 from the germline V gene are DFQATT and SNEGSKA (reference sequence).

This clonotype was seen many times. V is TRBV3-1 and J is TRBJ2-1; 8 bases align to TRBD1. V trimming: 4 bases; J trimming: 6 bases; junction bases outside the gene matches: 5. This CDR3 comprises 14 residues. Germline V gene sequence: CDR1 LGHDT, CDR2 YNNKEL (reference sequence). CDR3 sequence (DNA): TGTGCCAGCAGCCTGTTAGGGACAGGCAATGAGCAGTTCTTC. Protein sequence: CASSLLGTGNEQFF.

Only a few counts were recorded for this clonotype. The chain links TRBV9 to TRBJ2-2; D could derive from TRBD1 or TRBD2 (6 bases each). CDR1 SGDLS and CDR2 YYNGEE come from the germline V gene. This CDR3 contains 16 residues. With 0 bases removed from V and 4 bases from J, the gap between germline ends came to 13 bases. CDR3 in amino acids: CASSVDPGALTGELFF. CDR3 nucleotide sequence: TGTGCCAGCAGCGTAGATCCGGGGGCGCTCACCGGGGAGCTGTTTTTT.

The V and J genes are TRBV11-2 and TRBJ2-7, with 8 bases lining up with TRBD1. This CDR3 comprises 16 residues. CDR1 is SGHAT and CDR2 is FQNNGV in the germline V gene. V dropped 5 bases and J dropped 0; count of bases not matched to a gene: 9. CDR3 in amino acids: CASSPGGGSSSYEQYF. The CDR3, as DNA: TGTGCCAGCAGCCCAGGGGGCGGTTCTAGCTCCTACGAGCAGTACTTC. Full variable domain (rest looked up from reference TRBV11-2 and TRBJ2-7): EAGVAQSPRYKIIEKRQSVAFWCNPISGHATLYWYQQILGQGPKLLIQFQNNGVVDDSQLPKDRFSAERLKGVDSTLKIQPAKLEDSAVYLCASSPGGGSSSYEQYFGPGTRLTVT.

The V gene is TRBV5-1, the J gene TRBJ1-1; D gene unclear. There are 16 residues in the CDR3. Germline CDR1 and CDR2: SGHRS and YFSETQ. Trimming removed 4 bases at V and 0 bases at J, with 16 bases between. The CDR3 loop is CASSHVISTVNTEAFF. The CDR3 nucleotides read TGCGCCAGCAGCCACGTCATTTCAACAGTGAACACTGAAGCTTTCTTT.

The J gene is TRBJ2-7, the V gene TRBV6-2 or TRBV6-3; tentative D call: TRBD2 (6 bases). The CDR3 is 15 residues long. Germline loops: CDR1 MNHEY, CDR2 SVGEGT. The CDR3, as DNA: TGTGCGACCACGATCCGGGACGGGAGCTCCTACGAGCAGTACTTC. As protein: CATTIRDGSSYEQYF.

This clonotype appeared many times. The rearrangement joins TRBV20-1 to TRBJ2-5; D is ambiguous. V was clipped by 3 bases and J by 10 bases, with 12 bases between them. The V gene's germline CDR1 is DFQATT and CDR2 SNEGSKA (reference sequence). This CDR3 region has 11 residues. This CDR3 reads CSASNQRVQYF. The DNA for the CDR3 is TGCAGTGCTAGTAACCAAAGAGTCCAGTACTTC.

The chain combines TRBV3-1 with TRBJ2-7; D not resolved. The CDR3 covers 16 residues. Germline CDR1 LGHDT, CDR2 YNNKEL (reference sequence). V shed 1 base and J shed 3 bases, with 16 bases lying between them. The CDR3 sequence: CASSQGRADRSYEQYF. Written as DNA, the CDR3 is TGTGCCAGCAGCCAAGGTAGGGCGGATCGAAGCTACGAGCAGTACTTC.

This clonotype occurred a few times. This sequence joins TRBV4-3 and TRBJ2-1; 11 nucleotides agree with TRBD2. The germline V gene encodes CDR1 LGHNA and CDR2 YSLEER. The CDR3 runs to 16 residues. J lost 6 bases, V lost 4 bases, and 8 bases had no gene match. The CDR3 loop reads CASSRTLAGAFNEQFF. DNA of the CDR3: TGCGCCAGCAGCCGAACACTAGCGGGGGCCTTCAATGAGCAGTTCTTC.

This clonotype showed up just a few times. V usage is TRBV29-1 and J usage is TRBJ1-1, with D tentatively TRBD1 (6 bases). Germline CDR1 and CDR2: SQVTM and ANQGSEA. V lost 0 bases and J lost 5, with 13 bases in between. The CDR3 contains 14 residues. This chain's CDR3 is CSVEDRGGGTEAFF. The CDR3 nucleotides are TGCAGCGTTGAAGATCGAGGGGGAGGGACTGAAGCTTTCTTT.

This clonotype was found many times. This sequence joins TRBV6-1 and TRBJ1-1, with a weak D call TRBD1 (5 bases). This CDR3 contains 13 residues. The V gene lost 7 bases and the J gene lost 1 base, with 10 bases spanning the gap. Germline V lookup: CDR1 MNHNS, CDR2 SASEGT. CDR3 nucleotide sequence: TGTGCCAGCACCCAGAGGGGGAACACTGAAGCTTTCTTT. Protein: CASTQRGNTEAFF.

The CDR3 loop reads CSANTGNNSPLHF. CDR3 DNA sequence: TGCAGTGCTAATACAGGGAATAATTCACCCCTCCACTTT. The chain employs TRBV20-1 and TRBJ1-6, with D perhaps TRBD1 (6 bases). CDR3 length: 13 amino acids. Deletions cut 4 bases from V and 5 bases from J, with 9 bases between. Germline CDR1 and CDR2: DFQATT and SNEGSKA (reference sequence).

This clonotype showed up just a few times. This chain links TRBV15 with TRBJ1-3; D is possibly TRBD1 (5 bases). With 6 bases removed from V and 2 bases from J, the gap between germline ends came to 11 bases. This CDR3 contains 14 residues. The germline V gene has CDR1 LNHNV and CDR2 YYDKDF (reference sequence). The CDR3 loop is CATREGAAGNTIYF. The CDR3 DNA sequence: TGTGCCACCAGGGAAGGGGCGGCTGGAAACACCATATATTTT. The whole variable domain, remainder taken from reference TRBV15 and TRBJ1-3, is DAMVIQNPRYQVTQFGKPVTLSCSQTLNHNVMYWYQQKSSQAPKLLFHYYDKDFNNEADTPDNFQSRRPNTSFCFLDIRSPGLGDTAMYLCATREGAAGNTIYFGEGSWLTVV.

The table lists this clonotype with many counts. This rearrangement joins TRBV5-1 to TRBJ1-1; 7 bases are shared with TRBD1. V gave up 2 bases and J gave up 3 bases; unmatched junction bases: 1. CDR3 length: 13 amino acids. CDR1 is SGHRS and CDR2 is YFSETQ in the germline V gene. Written as DNA, the CDR3 is TGCGCCAGCAGCTTTCAGGGGGACACTGAAGCTTTCTTT. Protein sequence: CASSFQGDTEAFF.